These 23 T cell receptor beta chains share one sample of origin, sequenced in a study of T cells in Graves' hyperthyroidism and ophthalmopathy. Researchers amplified the TCR beta CDR3 regions from RNA transcripts. RT-PCR in the first round (using the HTBI primer set) targeted the TCR CDR3. TCRdb processed the multiplex PCR reads anew with MiXCR; each CDR3 protein has one entry. The sample has hundreds of thousands of distinct CDR3 sequences; around 15% are singletons. The sequencing input was blood. These receptors came from a man younger than 35 with Graves' ophthalmopathy.

This clonotype was seen at least ten times. The CDR3 loop is CASSQSRVRTF. The CDR3 DNA reads TGTGCCAGCAGCCAAAGCAGGGTTCGCACCTTC. The chain is built from TRBV3-1 and TRBJ1-2, with TRBD1 as a possible D gene (5 bases). Germline V gives CDR1 LGHDT, CDR2 YNNKEL (reference sequence). V lost 2 bases to trimming and J lost 13 bases, with 11 bases between them. The CDR3 loop spans 11 amino acids.

This chain links TRBV7-9 with TRBJ2-3, with TRBD2 identical over 10 bases. Germline assignment: CDR1 SEHNR and CDR2 FQNEAQ (reference sequence). After removal of 4 bases from V and 13 bases from J, the junction contained 11 bases not matched to a gene. There are 14 residues in the CDR3. The CDR3 region has the DNA TGTGCCAGCAGCTCGGGGCTAGCGGGGGAGCCGGAGTATTTT. Its protein is CASSSGLAGEPEYF.

The table lists this clonotype with a few counts. The rearrangement links TRBV24-1 to TRBJ2-3, with 7 bases fitting TRBD1. Trimming at V came to 0 bases and at J to 1 base, leaving 6 bases not matched to a gene. This CDR3 is 17 amino acids long. CDR1 is KGHDR, CDR2 SFDVKD, per germline. The CDR3 sequence is CATSDLVGGLGTDTQYF. DNA of the CDR3: TGTGCCACCAGTGATTTGGTAGGGGGCTTGGGCACAGATACGCAGTATTTT.

The V call is TRBV5-4, the J call TRBJ2-1; D is perhaps TRBD2 (6 bases). This CDR3 contains 15 residues. CDR1 and CDR2 from the germline V gene are SGHNT and YYREEE (reference sequence). Trimming pared 4 bases from V and 10 bases from J, leaving 21 bases between. The CDR3 coding sequence is TGTGCCAGCAGCCCGACTGGAGGGGCTCTTCACGAGCAGTTCTTC. This codes for CASSPTGGALHEQFF.

This clonotype was found many times. The chain uses TRBV2 and TRBJ2-5, with D hard to call. V lost 8 bases and J lost 0, with 10 bases in between. The germline gives CDR1 SNHLY, CDR2 FYNNEI. This CDR3 is 13 amino acids long. In DNA, the CDR3 is TGTGCCAGCCAAGTCGATTACCAAGAGACCCAGTACTTC. The encoded protein is CASQVDYQETQYF.

As regards this clonotype: This may arise from a read error, as a much more abundant clone is one base away. Since no conserved phenylalanine or tryptophan closes the CDR3, a read error is the likely cause. This chain uses TRBV12-3 or TRBV12-4 with TRBJ2-2; no definite D call. The CDR3 is 15 residues long. V was pared by 2 bases and J by 6 bases, with 13 bases between. CDR3 residues: CASSLRQRPPGELFY. The CDR3 DNA sequence: TGTGCCAGCAGTTTACGCCAGAGACCCCCCGGGGAGCTGTTTTAT.

This clonotype was recorded many times. The V call is TRBV3-1, the J call TRBJ2-5; no firm D call. CDR3 length: 12 amino acids. V lost 1 base and J lost 5, with 5 bases in between. Germline loops: CDR1 LGHDT, CDR2 YNNKEL (reference sequence). CDR3: CASSQGSETQYF. CDR3 DNA: TGTGCCAGCAGCCAAGGGTCGGAGACCCAGTACTTC.

This clonotype was counted many times. CDR3: CSATFDRGSGANVLTF. Written as DNA, the CDR3 is TGCAGTGCAACCTTCGACAGGGGCTCTGGGGCCAACGTCCTGACTTTC. This chain uses TRBV20-1 with TRBJ2-6; 8 bases are a match to TRBD1. V shed 6 bases and J 0 bases; nucleotides not matched to a gene: 7. The CDR3 extends over 16 amino acids. The germline V gene encodes CDR1 DFQATT and CDR2 SNEGSKA (reference sequence).

This clonotype has at least ten counts. The chain combines TRBV6-1 with TRBJ2-1; tentative D call: TRBD2 (5 bases). V was trimmed by 6 bases and J by 9 bases, leaving 18 bases between them. The CDR3 is 14 residues long. Germline loops: CDR1 MNHNS, CDR2 SASEGT. The CDR3 loop reads CASSINPGGGEQFF. As DNA, the CDR3 is TGTGCCAGCAGCATAAACCCCGGAGGCGGTGAGCAGTTCTTC.

This clonotype was seen many times. This chain uses TRBV4-2 with TRBJ2-1, with 8 positions matching TRBD1. V dropped 0 bases and J dropped 8; count of bases not matched to a gene: 9. This CDR3 spans 16 amino acids. Looked up from germline, CDR1 is LGHNA and CDR2 is YNFKEQ. CDR3: CASSQDPGQGRDEQFF. The CDR3 nucleotides read TGTGCCAGCAGCCAAGATCCCGGACAGGGTAGGGATGAGCAGTTCTTC.

This clonotype was counted many times. The chain carries TRBV2 and TRBJ2-1; tentative D call: TRBD1 (5 bases). Trimming pared 10 bases from V and 5 bases from J, leaving 9 bases between. The CDR3 totals 11 residues. CDR1 SNHLY and CDR2 FYNNEI come from the germline V gene. The CDR3 DNA reads as TGTGCCACAGGGATCCACAATGAGCAGTTCTTC. As protein: CATGIHNEQFF.

This clonotype was picked up many times. V is TRBV6-1 and J is TRBJ2-5; D ambiguous. Germline V gene lookup returns CDR1 MNHNS and CDR2 SASEGT. The CDR3 sequence is 12 residues long. With 3 bases removed from V and 11 bases from J, the gap between germline ends came to 13 bases. The CDR3 reads CASSEYPAQQYF. In DNA, the CDR3 is TGTGCCAGCAGTGAGTATCCAGCTCAACAGTACTTC.

This clonotype was counted between two and nine times. This sequence joins TRBV11-3 and TRBJ2-3; the match to TRBD2 covers 12 bases. J lost 5 bases, V lost 1 base, and 7 bases had no gene match. The CDR3 totals 17 residues. The germline V gene encodes CDR1 SGHNT and CDR2 YENEEA. The CDR3 spells CASSLVTSGGRQDTQYF. CDR3 sequence (DNA): TGTGCCAGCAGCTTAGTAACTAGCGGGGGGAGACAAGATACGCAGTATTTT.

There are many counts of this clonotype. The chain employs TRBV3-1 and TRBJ1-1; D not resolved. The CDR3 runs 15 residues. Deletions cut 2 bases from V and 4 bases from J, with 14 bases between. Germline CDR1 and CDR2: LGHDT and YNNKEL (reference sequence). The CDR3 reads CASSQSNGEITEAFF. CDR3 nucleotide sequence: TGTGCCAGCAGCCAAAGTAATGGGGAAATCACTGAAGCTTTCTTT.

This clonotype appeared a few times. The gene calls are TRBV19 and TRBJ2-2, with TRBD2 matching 13 bases. The CDR3 is 17 residues long. Germline trimming cut 5 bases from V and 2 bases from J; bases unmatched to any gene: 5. Germline V gene sequence: CDR1 LNHDA, CDR2 SQIVND (reference sequence). CDR3 residues: CASSLGTSGTNTGELFF. The CDR3 coding sequence is TGTGCCAGTAGTCTAGGGACTAGCGGGACTAACACCGGGGAGCTGTTTTTT.

This clonotype has a count of ten or more. V and J are TRBV20-1 and TRBJ2-3; no reliable D call. This CDR3 is 13 amino acids long. Germline V gene lookup returns CDR1 DFQATT and CDR2 SNEGSKA (reference sequence). V was shortened by 3 bases and J by 4 bases, with 11 bases between the two germline ends. The CDR3 sequence: CSARYTRADTQYF. The CDR3 DNA follows: TGCAGTGCTAGGTATACCCGGGCAGATACGCAGTATTTT.

There are many counts of this clonotype. V and J are TRBV7-9 and TRBJ2-7, with 9 nucleotides matching TRBD1. V was pared by 2 bases and J by 5 bases, with 7 bases of the junction left unmatched. CDR1 is SEHNR and CDR2 is FQNEAQ in the germline V gene (reference sequence). This CDR3 is 15 amino acids long. The CDR3 protein is CASSLRGQGTHEQYF. The CDR3 nucleotides are TGTGCCAGCAGCTTAAGGGGACAGGGTACCCACGAGCAGTACTTC.

This clonotype turned up a few times. The chain employs TRBV29-1 and TRBJ1-1; a possible D gene is TRBD1 (6 bases). V shed 5 bases and J shed 5 bases, with 12 bases lying between them. Germline V gene sequence: CDR1 SQVTM, CDR2 ANQGSEA. This CDR3 is built from 12 residues. CDR3 sequence: CSVNDRWTEAFF. The CDR3 bases are TGCAGCGTTAACGACAGGTGGACTGAAGCTTTCTTT.

This clonotype was counted many times. The chain has TRBV20-1 and TRBJ2-1, with TRBD1 matching over 7 bases. Trimming at V came to 0 bases and at J to 4 bases, leaving 9 bases not matched to a gene. CDR1 DFQATT and CDR2 SNEGSKA come from the germline V gene (reference sequence). CDR3 size: 16 residues. The CDR3 is CSARDPRTGYYNEQFF. The CDR3 DNA is TGCAGTGCTAGAGATCCCCGGACAGGATATTACAATGAGCAGTTCTTC.

This clonotype appeared many times. V gene TRBV12-3 or TRBV12-4 combines with J gene TRBJ1-2; possibly TRBD1 for D (6 bases). This CDR3 is built from 15 residues. V was shortened by 8 bases and J by 8 bases, with 24 bases between the two germline ends. The CDR3 reads CASLESGGIRSGYTF. CDR3 DNA: TGTGCCAGCCTAGAATCGGGGGGCATCCGTAGCGGCTACACCTTC.

The rearrangement uses TRBV27 and TRBJ2-2; no definite D call. The V end lost 3 bases, the J end lost 6 bases, and 5 bases lay between the germline ends. Germline lookup yields CDR1 MNHEY and CDR2 SMNVEV (reference sequence). The CDR3 runs 12 residues. The CDR3 nucleotides read TGTGCCAGCAGTTTTTATCCCGGGGAGCTGTTTTTT. Translation gives CASSFYPGELFF.

This clonotype showed up many times. V is TRBV5-1 and J is TRBJ2-3; D may be TRBD2 (5 bases). The CDR3 is 12 residues long. V was trimmed by 3 bases and J by 3 bases, leaving 5 bases between them. Germline CDR1 is SGHRS and CDR2 is YFSETQ. The CDR3 is CASSWETDTQYF. DNA of the CDR3: TGCGCCAGCAGCTGGGAGACAGATACGCAGTATTTT.

This rearrangement joins TRBV19 to TRBJ2-7; 13 bases are shared with TRBD2. This CDR3 spans 21 amino acids. J was trimmed by 3 bases and V by 2 bases; bases with no gene match: 19. Germline assignment: CDR1 LNHDA and CDR2 SQIVND (reference sequence). The CDR3 is CASSIKGTSGNSHLGFYEQYF. The DNA of the CDR3 is TGTGCCAGTAGTATAAAGGGGACTAGCGGGAACTCCCACCTAGGGTTCTACGAGCAGTACTTC.